These 24 T cell receptor beta chains came from one sample sequenced in a study of T cell responses to AZD1222 COVID-19 vaccine. Method: immunoSEQ multiplex PCR; TCRdb's copy keeps in-frame clones and lacks some. The data show about 140,000 clones, approximately 95% seen once. The source material was peripheral blood, sampled 28 days after the second AZD1222 dose. Source of these receptors: an adult who received the AZD1222 COVID-19 vaccine.

The V call is TRBV7-8, the J call TRBJ2-2; 7 nucleotides agree with TRBD1. Looked up from germline, CDR1 is SGHVS and CDR2 is FQNEAQ. Trimming removed 7 bases from V and 4 bases from J; junction bases left unmatched: 9. The CDR3 contains 15 residues. The CDR3 here is CASTSATGVTGELFF. In DNA form, the CDR3 reads TGTGCCAGCACCTCTGCCACAGGGGTCACCGGGGAGCTGTTTTTT. Full variable domain (rest looked up from reference TRBV7-8 and TRBJ2-2): GAGVSQSPRYKVAKRGQDVALRCDPISGHVSLFWYQQALGQGPEFLTYFQNEAQLDKSGLPSDRFFAERPEGSVSTLKIQRTQQEDSAVYLCASTSATGVTGELFFGEGSRLTVL.

This chain connects TRBV24-1 to TRBJ2-1; 9 bases match TRBD1. Germline V gene data show CDR1 as KGHDR and CDR2 as SFDVKD. J gave up 5 bases and V 4 bases, and 11 bases lay outside the gene matches. The CDR3 is made up of 17 amino acids. The DNA for the CDR3 is TGTGCCACCAGTGACAGTACCGGGACAGGGTTCCACAATGAGCAGTTCTTC. Its protein is CATSDSTGTGFHNEQFF.

This chain connects TRBV9 to TRBJ1-2, with 8 nucleotides matching TRBD1. Germline CDR1 is SGDLS and CDR2 is YYNGEE. Germline trimming cut 5 bases from V and 4 bases from J; bases unmatched to any gene: 13. This CDR3 is 16 amino acids long. CDR3 nucleotides: TGTGCCAGCAGTAGCGGGGTACAGGGGGGCGGCTATGGCTACACCTTC. Protein product: CASSSGVQGGGYGYTF. Variable domain in full (rest from reference TRBV9 and TRBJ1-2): DSGVTQTPKHLITATGQRVTLRCSPRSGDLSVYWYQQSLDQGLQFLIQYYNGEERAKGNILERFSAQQFPDLHSELNLSSLELGDSALYFCASSSGVQGGGYGYTFGSGTRLTVV.

The chain employs TRBV6-5 and TRBJ1-1, with TRBD1 as a possible D gene (6 bases). Germline CDR1 and CDR2: MNHEY and SVGAGI. Trimming took 4 bases from V and 7 from J, leaving 19 bases between them. CDR3 length: 15 amino acids. In DNA form, the CDR3 reads TGTGCCAGCAGTTTACAGGGTACTGCGGCCTATGAAGCTTTCTTT. Protein: CASSLQGTAAYEAFF.

This clone came up once. This sequence joins TRBV19 and TRBJ2-1; D gene unclear. The CDR3 extends over 12 amino acids. Germline assignment: CDR1 LNHDA and CDR2 SQIVND (reference sequence). The V end was cut by 5 bases, the J end by 9 bases, with 11 bases between. DNA of the CDR3: TGTGCCAGTAGTGCTTACATCGGTGAGCAGTTCTTC. Translating it yields CASSAYIGEQFF. The whole variable domain, filled in from reference TRBV19 and TRBJ2-1, reads DGGITQSPKYLFRKEGQNVTLSCEQNLNHDAMYWYRQDPGQGLRLIYYSQIVNDFQKGDIAEGYSVSREKKESFPLTVTSAQKNPTAFYLCASSAYIGEQFFGPGTRLTVL.

V and J are TRBV11-3 and TRBJ1-6, with D tentatively TRBD1 (5 bases). The germline CDR1 and CDR2 sequences are SGHNT and YENEEA. This CDR3 region has 19 residues. V was trimmed by 0 bases and J by 6 bases, leaving 21 bases between them. CDR3 nucleotide sequence: TGTGCCAGCAGCTTAGAAGGATGGAGGTCGAGGGGACCTAATTCACCCCTCCACTTT. Its protein product is CASSLEGWRSRGPNSPLHF.

The gene calls are TRBV3-1 (or the pseudogene TRBV3-2) and TRBJ1-2; D possibly corresponds to TRBD1 (6 bases). This CDR3 is 12 amino acids long. The V end lost 7 bases, the J end lost 7 bases, and 13 bases lay between the germline ends. Germline CDR1 LGHDT, CDR2 YNNKEL (reference sequence). The CDR3 spells CASTGGRGGYTF. DNA for the CDR3: TGTGCCAGCACCGGGGGGCGGGGTGGCTACACCTTC.

This sequence joins TRBV11-3 and TRBJ2-1; possible D gene TRBD2, 5 bases. Trimming stripped 3 bases from V and 9 bases from J, with 15 bases between. The CDR3 is 14 residues long. Germline V CDR1 and CDR2: SGHNT, YENEEA. This CDR3 is CASSLAPRDPEQFF. CDR3 nucleotides: TGTGCCAGCAGCTTGGCCCCCCGGGATCCTGAGCAGTTCTTC.

V gene TRBV5-1 combines with J gene TRBJ1-2, with a possible D match to TRBD1 (6 bases). Germline CDR1 is SGHRS and CDR2 is YFSETQ. The CDR3 runs to 16 residues. Trimming removed 4 bases at V and 0 bases at J, with 16 bases between. CDR3 sequence: CASSIGNRDSNYGYTF. For the CDR3, the DNA is TGCGCCAGCAGCATTGGTAACAGGGATTCTAACTATGGCTACACCTTC.

The chain combines TRBV7-9 with TRBJ2-7, with 7 bases lining up with TRBD1. CDR3 length equals 14 residues. Germline V gene data show CDR1 as SEHNR and CDR2 as FQNEAQ (reference sequence). The V segment lost 1 base and the J segment 3 bases; nucleotides outside the gene matches: 3. For the CDR3, the DNA is TGTGCCAGCAGCTTAGACGGGGACAGCTACGAGCAGTACTTC. Translation: CASSLDGDSYEQYF. Variable domain in full (rest from reference TRBV7-9 and TRBJ2-7): DTGVSQNPRHKITKRGQNVTFRCDPISEHNRLYWYRQTLGQGPEFLTYFQNEAQLEKSRLLSDRFSAERPKGSFSTLEIQRTEQGDSAMYLCASSLDGDSYEQYFGPGTRLTVT.

This clone has just a few counts. The V and J genes are TRBV6-5 and TRBJ2-2; D call uncertain. Germline V gives CDR1 MNHEY, CDR2 SVGAGI. V was cut by 8 bases and J by 7 bases, with 14 bases left in between. The CDR3 is 13 residues long. CDR3 nucleotide sequence: TGTGCCAGCCGATCTGGCCTCGTCGGGGAGCTGTTTTTT. It translates to CASRSGLVGELFF.

The chain joins TRBV7-2 to TRBJ2-3; D gene unclear. CDR1 is SGHTA, CDR2 FQGNSA, per germline. V dropped 1 base and J dropped 5 bases, with 13 bases sitting between them. This CDR3 contains 15 residues. The CDR3 region has the DNA TGTGCCAGCAGCTTAGTCGCCCAGCGCGGAGATACGCAGTATTTT. It translates to CASSLVAQRGDTQYF.

This clone was picked up one time. The gene calls are TRBV29-1 and TRBJ2-1; TRBD2 matches 11 bases. In germline, CDR1 is SQVTM, CDR2 ANQGSEA. CDR3 size: 17 residues. V dropped 3 bases and J dropped 6; count of bases not matched to a gene: 13. CDR3 nucleotides: TGCAGCGTTGATGGGACTAGCGGCCCCCCAAGATCCAATGAGCAGTTCTTC. Its protein is CSVDGTSGPPRSNEQFF.

This chain uses TRBV3-1 (or the pseudogene TRBV3-2) with TRBJ1-1; no firm D call. CDR3 length equals 12 residues. Trimming took 4 bases from V and 0 from J, leaving 3 bases between them. The germline gives CDR1 LGHDT, CDR2 YNNKEL (reference sequence). CDR3 amino acids: CASSLLNTEAFF. The CDR3, as DNA: TGTGCCAGCAGCCTGTTGAACACTGAAGCTTTCTTT.

This chain links TRBV3-1 (or the pseudogene TRBV3-2) with TRBJ1-5; tentatively, D is TRBD1 (6 bases). CDR1 is LGHDT and CDR2 is YNNKEL in the germline V gene (reference sequence). This CDR3 has 13 amino acids. Trimming removed 0 bases from V and 6 bases from J, with 6 bases in between. CDR3 amino acids: CASSQDRGQPQHF. CDR3 DNA sequence: TGTGCCAGCAGCCAAGACAGGGGTCAGCCCCAGCATTTT.

The J gene is TRBJ1-3, the V gene TRBV2; no reliable D call. The V gene's germline CDR1 is SNHLY and CDR2 FYNNEI. There are 16 residues in the CDR3. Trimming removed 4 bases at V and 1 base at J, with 14 bases between. The CDR3 loop reads CASSVLGSGSGNTIYF. The CDR3 DNA reads as TGTGCCAGCAGTGTTTTGGGAAGCGGTTCTGGAAACACCATATATTTT.

The chain has TRBV18 and TRBJ1-1; D is possibly TRBD1 (5 bases). Germline CDR1 is KGHSH and CDR2 is LQKENI. This CDR3 is built from 14 residues. V lost 3 bases and J lost 8, with 16 bases in between. The CDR3 spells CASSPDGDRKEAFF. The DNA for the CDR3 is TGTGCCAGCTCACCCGATGGAGACAGAAAAGAAGCTTTCTTT.

This clone occurred a few times. V gene TRBV23-1 combines with J gene TRBJ2-7; perhaps TRBD1 as D (6 bases). TRBV23-1 belongs to the ORF category, with a function that is uncertain. Trimming left V 7 bases short and J 5 bases short, with 18 bases between. The length of the CDR3 is 14 residues. DNA for the CDR3: TGCGCCAGCATATCCTCAGGGGCCATCCACGAGCAGTACTTC. It is translated as CASISSGAIHEQYF.

V is TRBV2 and J is TRBJ1-2; TRBD1 matches at 8 bases. This CDR3 has 15 amino acids. J lost 2 bases, V lost 2 bases, and 4 bases had no gene match. The germline V gene has CDR1 SNHLY and CDR2 FYNNEI. The CDR3 reads CASSERTGKNYGYTF. For the CDR3, the DNA is TGTGCCAGCAGTGAACGGACAGGGAAAAACTATGGCTACACCTTC.

This clone came up once. The chain joins TRBV19 to TRBJ1-4, with a possible D match to TRBD1 (5 bases). Trimming removed 5 bases from V and 5 bases from J, with 12 bases in between. CDR1 is LNHDA, CDR2 SQIVND, per germline (reference sequence). The CDR3 contains 14 residues. The CDR3 DNA sequence: TGTGCCAGTAGTGGGGCAAACAGGAATGAAAAACTGTTTTTT. It codes for CASSGANRNEKLFF.

This sequence joins TRBV9 and TRBJ1-1, with 9 bases that match TRBD1. The V gene's germline CDR1 is SGDLS and CDR2 YYNGEE. CDR3 length: 14 amino acids. V dropped 0 bases and J dropped 5; count of bases not matched to a gene: 2. CDR3 sequence (DNA): TGTGCCAGCAGCGTAGTGACAGGGGGGACTGAAGCTTTCTTT. Protein sequence: CASSVVTGGTEAFF.

This clone was recorded only once. The chain links TRBV20-1 to TRBJ2-1; D uncertain. The CDR3 consists of 10 residues. Trimming took 5 bases from V and 11 from J, leaving 10 bases between them. Per germline, CDR1 DFQATT and CDR2 SNEGSKA (reference sequence). This chain's CDR3 is CSAGDFKQFF. CDR3 coding DNA: TGCAGTGCTGGGGATTTTAAGCAGTTCTTC.

The J gene is TRBJ2-7, the V gene TRBV7-3, with D unclear. This CDR3 comprises 13 residues. Germline-derived CDR1 and CDR2 are SGHTA and FQGTGA. V was clipped by 3 bases and J by 3 bases, with 9 bases between them. CDR3 amino acids: CASSLTTLYEQYF. CDR3 DNA: TGTGCCAGCAGCTTGACAACCCTCTACGAGCAGTACTTC.

This chain links TRBV4-2 with TRBJ1-1; TRBD1 might be the D (6 bases). CDR3 length equals 14 residues. Trimming removed 1 base from V and 1 base from J, with 7 bases in between. The germline gives CDR1 LGHNA, CDR2 YNFKEQ. The CDR3: CASSQVDRNTEAFF. CDR3 nucleotides: TGTGCCAGCAGCCAAGTGGACAGGAACACTGAAGCTTTCTTT.